This section outlines one T cell receptor beta chain sequence together with its context. This record comes from a study of blood T cell repertoires in COVID-19. The method was immunoSEQ multiplex PCR; TCRdb's version includes in-frame clones alone and lacks a portion of them. The sample contains some 91,000 clones, approximately 87% of which appear only once. Germline values: CDR1 SGHTA, CDR2 FQGNSA. CDR3 size: 15 residues. Trimming cost V 4 bases and J 2 bases; bases outside gene matches: 4. The source material was peripheral blood. This chain links TRBV7-2 with TRBJ2-1; 8 bases align to TRBD2. The receptor was derived from a human donor in a cohort sampled during active COVID-19. CDR3 in amino acids: CASSSLTSAYNEQFF. CDR3 DNA: TGTGCCAGCAGCTCGCTGACTAGCGCCTACAATGAGCAGTTCTTC.